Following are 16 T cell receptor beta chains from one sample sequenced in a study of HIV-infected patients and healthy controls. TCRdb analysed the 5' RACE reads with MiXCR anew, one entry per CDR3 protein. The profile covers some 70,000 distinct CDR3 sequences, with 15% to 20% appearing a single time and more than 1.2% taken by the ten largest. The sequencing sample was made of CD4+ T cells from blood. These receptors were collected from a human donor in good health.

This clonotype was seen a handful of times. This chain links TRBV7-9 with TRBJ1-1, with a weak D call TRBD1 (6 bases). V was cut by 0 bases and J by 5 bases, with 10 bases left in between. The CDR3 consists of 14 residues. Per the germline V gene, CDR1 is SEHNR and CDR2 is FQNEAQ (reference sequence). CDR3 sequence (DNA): TGTGCCAGCAGCTTAGCTCGGACAGCAACTGAAGCTTTCTTT. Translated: CASSLARTATEAFF.

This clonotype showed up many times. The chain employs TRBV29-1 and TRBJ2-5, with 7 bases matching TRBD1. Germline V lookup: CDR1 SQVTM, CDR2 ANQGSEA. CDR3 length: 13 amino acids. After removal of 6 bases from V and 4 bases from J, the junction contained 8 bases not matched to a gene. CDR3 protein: CSVYRGAGETQYF. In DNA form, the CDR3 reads TGCAGCGTATACAGGGGCGCGGGAGAGACCCAGTACTTC.

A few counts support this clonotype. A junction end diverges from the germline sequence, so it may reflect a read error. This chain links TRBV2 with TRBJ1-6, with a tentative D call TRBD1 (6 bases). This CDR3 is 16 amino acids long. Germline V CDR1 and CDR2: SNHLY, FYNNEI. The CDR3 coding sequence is TGTGCCGGCAGGGACATCCCTCACTCCTATAATTCACCCCTCCACTTT. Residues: CAGRDIPHSYNSPLHF.

The CDR3 DNA follows: TGCGCCAGCTGGCCCAGCGGGGGGAACACCCCCGAGCAGTACTTC. Amino acids: CASWPSGGNTPEQYF. The rearrangement uses TRBV10-2 and TRBJ2-7; TRBD2 aligns across 9 bases. J was trimmed by 6 bases and V by 8 bases; bases with no gene match: 14. The CDR3 length is 15 residues. CDR1 and CDR2 (germline): WSHSY, SAAADI.

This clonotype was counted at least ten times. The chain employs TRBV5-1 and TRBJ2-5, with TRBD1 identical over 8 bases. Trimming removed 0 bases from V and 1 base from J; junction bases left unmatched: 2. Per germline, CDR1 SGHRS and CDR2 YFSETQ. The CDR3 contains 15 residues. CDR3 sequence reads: CASSLGQGCQETQYF. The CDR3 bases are TGCGCCAGCAGCTTGGGACAGGGGTGCCAAGAGACCCAGTACTTC.

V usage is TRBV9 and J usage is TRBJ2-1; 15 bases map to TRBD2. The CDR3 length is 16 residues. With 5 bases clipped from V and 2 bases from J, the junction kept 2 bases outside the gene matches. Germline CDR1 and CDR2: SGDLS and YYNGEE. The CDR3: CASSRTSGGAYNEQFF. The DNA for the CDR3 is TGTGCCAGCAGTCGGACTAGCGGGGGGGCCTACAATGAGCAGTTCTTC.

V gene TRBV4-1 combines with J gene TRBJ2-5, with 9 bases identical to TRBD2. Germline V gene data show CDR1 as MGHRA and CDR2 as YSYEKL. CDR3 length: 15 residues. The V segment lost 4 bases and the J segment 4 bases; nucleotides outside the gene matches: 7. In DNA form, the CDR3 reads TGCGCCAGCAGCCGGCGAGGTAGCGGGGGAGAGACCCAGTACTTC. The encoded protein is CASSRRGSGGETQYF.

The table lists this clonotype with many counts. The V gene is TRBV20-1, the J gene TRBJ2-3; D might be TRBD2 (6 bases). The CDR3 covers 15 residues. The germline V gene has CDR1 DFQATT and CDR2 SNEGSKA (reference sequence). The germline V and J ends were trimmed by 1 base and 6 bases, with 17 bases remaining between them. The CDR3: CSARVQAGLRDTQYF. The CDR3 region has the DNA TGCAGTGCTAGAGTACAGGCGGGATTAAGGGATACGCAGTATTTT.

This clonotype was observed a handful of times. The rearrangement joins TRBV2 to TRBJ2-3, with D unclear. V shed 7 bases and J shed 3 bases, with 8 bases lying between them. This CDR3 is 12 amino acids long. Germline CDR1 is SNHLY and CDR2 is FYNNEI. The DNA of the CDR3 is TGTGCCAGCAACTTGGAAACAGATACGCAGTATTTT. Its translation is CASNLETDTQYF. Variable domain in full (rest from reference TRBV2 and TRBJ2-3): EPEVTQTPSHQVTQMGQEVILRCVPISNHLYFYWYRQILGQKVEFLVSFYNNEISEKSEIFDDQFSVERPDGSNFTLKIRSTKLEDSAMYFCASNLETDTQYFGPGTRLTVL.

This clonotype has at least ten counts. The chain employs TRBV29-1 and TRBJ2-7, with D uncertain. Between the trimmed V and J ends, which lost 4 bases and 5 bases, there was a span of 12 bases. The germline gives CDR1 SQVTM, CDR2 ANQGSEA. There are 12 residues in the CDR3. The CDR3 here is CSVGPHSNEQYF. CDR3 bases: TGCAGCGTTGGTCCCCACTCTAACGAGCAGTACTTC.

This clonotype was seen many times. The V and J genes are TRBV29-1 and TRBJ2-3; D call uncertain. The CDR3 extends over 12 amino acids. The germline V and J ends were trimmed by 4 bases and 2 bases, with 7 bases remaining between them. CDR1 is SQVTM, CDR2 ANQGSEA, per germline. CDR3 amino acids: CSVGLPTDTQYF. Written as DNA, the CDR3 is TGCAGCGTTGGCCTTCCCACAGATACGCAGTATTTT.

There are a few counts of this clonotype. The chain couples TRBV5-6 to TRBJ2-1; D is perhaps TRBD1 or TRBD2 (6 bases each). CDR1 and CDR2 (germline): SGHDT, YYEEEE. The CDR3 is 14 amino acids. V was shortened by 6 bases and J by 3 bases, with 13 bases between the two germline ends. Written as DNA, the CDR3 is TGTGCCAGCAAAGGGGGGCCCCTCTACAATGAGCAGTTCTTC. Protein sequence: CASKGGPLYNEQFF.

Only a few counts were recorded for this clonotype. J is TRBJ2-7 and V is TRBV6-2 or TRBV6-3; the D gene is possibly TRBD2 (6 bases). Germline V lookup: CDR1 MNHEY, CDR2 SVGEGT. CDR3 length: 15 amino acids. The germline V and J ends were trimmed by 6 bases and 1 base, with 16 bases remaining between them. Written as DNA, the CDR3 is TGTGCCAGCAGCAAACCGGGACTGTCGTCCTACGAGCAGTACTTC. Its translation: CASSKPGLSSYEQYF.

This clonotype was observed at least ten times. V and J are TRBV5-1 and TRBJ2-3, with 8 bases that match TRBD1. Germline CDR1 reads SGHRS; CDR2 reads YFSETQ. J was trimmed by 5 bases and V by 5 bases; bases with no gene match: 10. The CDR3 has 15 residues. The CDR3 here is CASRFWTGRGDTQYF. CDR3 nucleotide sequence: TGCGCCAGCAGATTCTGGACAGGGCGCGGAGATACGCAGTATTTT.

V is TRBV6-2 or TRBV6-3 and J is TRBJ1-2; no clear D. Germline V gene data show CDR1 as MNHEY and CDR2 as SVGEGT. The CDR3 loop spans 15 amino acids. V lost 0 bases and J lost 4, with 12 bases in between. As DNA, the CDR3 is TGTGCCAGCAGTTACTCGAGCGAAGACCCCTATGGCTACACCTTC. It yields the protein CASSYSSEDPYGYTF.

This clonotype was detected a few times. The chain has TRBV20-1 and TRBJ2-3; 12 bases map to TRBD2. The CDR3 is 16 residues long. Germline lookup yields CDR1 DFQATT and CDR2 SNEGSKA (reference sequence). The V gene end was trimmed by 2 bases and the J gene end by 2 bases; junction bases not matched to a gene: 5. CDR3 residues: CSARPLAGGITDTQYF. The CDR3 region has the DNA TGCAGTGCTAGACCGCTAGCGGGAGGGATCACAGATACGCAGTATTTT.